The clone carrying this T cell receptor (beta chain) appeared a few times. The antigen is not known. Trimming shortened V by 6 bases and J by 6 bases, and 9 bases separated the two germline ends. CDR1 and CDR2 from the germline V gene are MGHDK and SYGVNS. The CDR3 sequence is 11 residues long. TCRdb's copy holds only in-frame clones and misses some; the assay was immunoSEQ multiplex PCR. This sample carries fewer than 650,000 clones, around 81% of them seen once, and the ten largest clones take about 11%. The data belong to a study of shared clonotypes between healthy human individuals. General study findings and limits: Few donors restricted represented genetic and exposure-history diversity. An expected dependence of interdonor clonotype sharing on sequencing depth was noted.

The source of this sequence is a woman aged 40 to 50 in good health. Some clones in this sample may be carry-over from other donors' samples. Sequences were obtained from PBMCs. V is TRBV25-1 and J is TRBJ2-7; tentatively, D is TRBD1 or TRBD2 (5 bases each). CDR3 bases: TGTGCCAGCAGAACAGGAGGCGAGCAGTACTTC. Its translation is CASRTGGEQYF.